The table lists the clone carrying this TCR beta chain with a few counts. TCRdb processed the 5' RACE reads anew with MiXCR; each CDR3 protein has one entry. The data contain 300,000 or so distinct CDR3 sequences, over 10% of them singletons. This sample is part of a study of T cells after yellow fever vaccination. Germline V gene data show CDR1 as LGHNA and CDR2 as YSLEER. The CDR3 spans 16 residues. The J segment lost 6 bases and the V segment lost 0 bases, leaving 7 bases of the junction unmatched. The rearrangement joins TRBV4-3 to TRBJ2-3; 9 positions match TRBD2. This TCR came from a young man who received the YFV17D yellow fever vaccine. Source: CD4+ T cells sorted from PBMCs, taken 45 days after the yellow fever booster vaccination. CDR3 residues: CASSQERLAGRDTQYF. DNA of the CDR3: TGCGCCAGCAGCCAAGAAAGGCTAGCGGGACGGGATACGCAGTATTTT.